This TCR beta chain is from a study of T-cell memory formation after mild COVID-19. Across the whole study: The study found TCR clusters largely donor specific.

The V gene's germline CDR1 is MGHRA and CDR2 YSYEKL. The CDR3 loop spans 15 amino acids. With 0 bases removed from V and 4 bases from J, the gap between germline ends came to 10 bases. TCRdb used MiXCR to reprocess the 5' RACE reads, holding one entry per CDR3 protein. Of 84,000 or so distinct CDR3 sequences in the sample, 14% were seen once. The sequence was collected from an adult woman who had mild COVID-19 (a few samples of this study predate the infection). Cell type and time point are not known. The J gene is TRBJ2-1, the V gene TRBV4-1; D is unclear. Sample: PBMCs or a T cell subset sorted from them (not recorded which). The CDR3 DNA follows: TGCGCCAGCAGCCAAGATATGGGCCTGTACAATGAGCAGTTCTTC. Translated: CASSQDMGLYNEQFF.